What follows are 3 T cell receptor beta chains derived from one specimen sequenced in a study of beta chain features in type 1 diabetes. Investigators reverse transcribed all isolated RNA, so they sequenced expressed TCRB transcripts. TCRdb's copy holds only in-frame clones and misses some; the assay was immunoSEQ multiplex PCR. The sample holds fewer than 900,000 clones, 15% to 20% seen once. The sample comprised naive CD4+ T cells from blood. The receptors derive from a woman younger than 30 in good health.

This chain uses TRBV14 with TRBJ2-1; D gene uncertain. This CDR3 has 14 residues. The germline V gene has CDR1 SGHDN and CDR2 FVKESK. Trimming stripped 1 base from V and 3 bases from J, with 7 bases between. The CDR3 loop reads CASSQGHLYNEQFF. The CDR3 DNA reads TGTGCCAGCAGCCAAGGGCATCTCTACAATGAGCAGTTCTTC.

In regard to this clone: This sample includes further DNA sequences coding for the same CDR3. V usage is TRBV7-2 and J usage is TRBJ2-7, with 11 bases lining up with TRBD2. The CDR3 runs to 15 residues. V shed 2 bases, J shed 2 bases, and the junction held 2 bases outside the gene matches. CDR1 and CDR2 from the germline V gene are SGHTA and FQGNSA. CDR3 in amino acids: CASSLLAGGPYEQYF. The CDR3 DNA reads TGTGCCAGCAGCTTACTAGCGGGAGGCCCCTACGAGCAGTACTTC.

A note on this clone: Other DNA sequences of this sample code for an identical CDR3. The rearrangement joins TRBV18 to TRBJ2-7; 7 bases align to TRBD1. The length of the CDR3 is 15 residues. Per the germline V gene, CDR1 is KGHSH and CDR2 is LQKENI. V lost 3 bases, J lost 0 bases, and 5 bases stayed unmatched. CDR3 nucleotide sequence: TGTGCCAGCTCACCGCCCGGGACAGCCTCCTACGAGCAGTACTTC. This gives the protein CASSPPGTASYEQYF.